This record concerns one T cell receptor beta chain sequence. Its antigen is as yet unknown. These data originate in a study of CD8 T cells in Susac syndrome. About the study: Patients with Susac syndrome were therapy-naive, taking corticosteroids, with some also receiving intravenous immunoglobulin, or taking intravenous immunoglobulin alone at the time their blood was drawn.

A quantity of about 0.5 to 1 ug RNA underwent reverse transcription using random hexamers. TCRdb itself ran the immunoSEQ multiplex PCR reads through MiXCR, one entry per CDR3 protein. The table lists about 150,000 distinct CDR3 sequences, more than 85% of them singletons, with 0.18% in the top ten. The study's findings and limits: Clonal expansion of CD8+ cells in Susac peaked in TEMRA cells (and in active patients).

TEMRA cells underwent FACS enrichment and CD8+ and CD4+ T cells underwent negative isolation. The CDR3 consists of 15 residues. The junction had 6 bases not matched to a gene; V was cut back by 5 bases and J by 5 bases. Germline CDR1 and CDR2: SEHNR and FQNEAQ (reference sequence). The specimen was CD8+ T cells from PBMCs. The TCR sequence derives from a human donor with Susac syndrome. The chain joins TRBV7-9 to TRBJ2-1, with 10 bases fitting TRBD2. DNA of the CDR3: TGTGCCAGCAGCACGTGGACTAGCGGTAACAATGAGCAGTTCTTC. Translation gives CASSTWTSGNNEQFF.